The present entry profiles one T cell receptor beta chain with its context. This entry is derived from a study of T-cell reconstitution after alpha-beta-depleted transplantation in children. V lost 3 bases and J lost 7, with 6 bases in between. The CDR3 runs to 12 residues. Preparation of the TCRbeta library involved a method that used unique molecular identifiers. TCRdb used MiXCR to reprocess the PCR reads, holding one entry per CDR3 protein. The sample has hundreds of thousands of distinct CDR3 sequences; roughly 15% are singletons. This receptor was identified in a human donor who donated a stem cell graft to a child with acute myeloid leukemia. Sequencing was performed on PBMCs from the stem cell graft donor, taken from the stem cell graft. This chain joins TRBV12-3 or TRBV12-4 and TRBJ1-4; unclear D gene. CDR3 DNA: TGTGCCAGCAGTTTCCAGACTGAAAAACTGTTTTTT. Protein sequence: CASSFQTEKLFF.